A selection of T cell receptor beta chains follows, all from one sample in a study of neurological immune-mediated disorders. TCRdb reprocessed the 5' RACE reads via MiXCR and lists one record per CDR3 protein. Among 70,000 or so distinct CDR3 sequences listed, about 3% were seen once. Sequencing was carried out using PBMCs. All receptors derive from a woman in her fifties or sixties with multiple sclerosis. Both conserved end residues are part of each CDR3. D genes are given only for firm matches. Size tells how often a clone was seen (once, few, many) or the class of an expanded clone, and some rows leave it out.

clone_size,d_call,v_call,j_call,cdr3_aa,cdr3_nt
many,.,TRBV12-3/TRBV12-4,TRBJ1-1,CASSTQANTEAFF,TGTGCCAGCAGTACCCAAGCGAACACTGAAGCTTTCTTT
many,.,TRBV18,TRBJ2-7,CASSPRVRTHDSYEQYF,TGTGCCAGCTCACCAAGGGTGCGTACACATGACTCCTACGAGCAGTACTTC
many,TRBD1,TRBV5-5,TRBJ1-1,CASSWTGQNTEAFF,TGTGCCAGCAGCTGGACAGGGCAGAACACTGAAGCTTTCTTT
many,TRBD1,TRBV3-1,TRBJ1-2,CASSYRGGPGYTF,TGTGCCAGCAGCTACAGGGGTGGCCCTGGCTACACCTTC
.,.,TRBV5-1,TRBJ1-2,CASSWKGDTTNYGYTF,TGCGCCAGCAGCTGGAAAGGGGATACCACTAACTATGGCTACACCTTC
.,.,TRBV24-1,TRBJ2-2,CATSDFRTGELFF,TGTGCCACCAGTGATTTCAGGACAGGGGAGCTGTTTTTT
many,.,TRBV6-5,TRBJ1-5,CASRERTNQPQHF,TGTGCCAGCAGGGAGAGGACCAATCAGCCCCAGCATTTT
many,TRBD2,TRBV20-1,TRBJ2-1,CSARVAGGPSYNEQFF,TGCAGTGCTAGAGTGGCGGGAGGGCCGTCGTACAATGAGCAGTTCTTC
many,TRBD1,TRBV7-2,TRBJ1-4,CASSLDRPGTGEGKLFF,TGTGCCAGCAGCTTAGACCGCCCTGGGACAGGGGAAGGAAAACTGTTTTTT
many,.,TRBV5-1,TRBJ1-1,CASSSGPSNTEAFF,TGCGCCAGCAGCTCCGGACCCTCGAACACTGAAGCTTTCTTT
many,.,TRBV20-1,TRBJ1-4,CSARDNSLDEKLFF,TGCAGTGCTAGAGATAATAGCCTGGACGAAAAACTGTTTTTT
many,.,TRBV12-3/TRBV12-4,TRBJ2-7,CASRLGGATYEQYF,TGTGCCAGCAGACTCGGGGGCGCAACGTACGAGCAGTACTTC
.,.,TRBV4-3,TRBJ2-3,CASSQGLGGRTDTQYF,TGCGCCAGCAGCCAAGGGCTGGGGGGACGCACAGATACGCAGTATTTT
many,.,TRBV20-1,TRBJ2-1,CSARTPGSYNEQFF,TGCAGTGCTAGGACCCCCGGCTCCTACAATGAGCAGTTCTTC
many,TRBD2,TRBV7-2,TRBJ2-2,CASSLTSAGGYSGELFF,TGTGCCAGCAGCTTAACATCAGCGGGGGGGTACTCCGGGGAGCTGTTTTTT
many,.,TRBV29-1,TRBJ2-5,CSVGLSLQFGETQYF,TGCAGCGTTGGATTGTCCCTTCAGTTTGGGGAGACCCAGTACTTC
many,.,TRBV20-1,TRBJ2-2,CSAPPPNTGELFF,TGCAGTGCCCCCCCCCCCAACACCGGGGAGCTGTTTTTT
many,TRBD2,TRBV7-9,TRBJ2-5,CASSRGTSGRKGETQYF,TGTGCCAGCAGCCGCGGGACTAGCGGGAGAAAGGGGGAGACCCAGTACTTC
many,.,TRBV7-9,TRBJ1-1,CASSLGGINTEAFF,TGTGCCAGCAGCTTAGGAGGGATAAACACTGAAGCTTTCTTT
many,.,TRBV7-2,TRBJ2-7,CASSPPWTPGQYF,TGTGCCAGCAGCCCACCCTGGACGCCCGGGCAGTACTTC
many,.,TRBV29-1,TRBJ2-1,CSVERLKSSSGNEQFF,TGCAGCGTTGAGAGGCTTAAATCCAGCTCGGGCAATGAGCAGTTCTTC
.,.,TRBV6-2/TRBV6-3,TRBJ2-3,CASSPTETDTQYF,TGTGCCAGCAGCCCAACAGAGACAGATACGCAGTATTTT
many,.,TRBV7-9,TRBJ2-1,CASSPGRSSYNEQFF,TGTGCCAGCAGCCCGGGACGGAGCTCCTACAATGAGCAGTTCTTC
many,.,TRBV20-1,TRBJ2-3,CSAPPAGTHTDTQYF,TGCAGTGCTCCCCCCGCCGGGACCCATACAGATACGCAGTATTTT
many,TRBD1,TRBV2,TRBJ2-1,CASSALGGTGAYNEQFF,TGTGCCAGCAGTGCACTAGGGGGGACAGGTGCCTACAATGAGCAGTTCTTC
many,.,TRBV28,TRBJ1-2,CASKQGIYGYTF,TGTGCCAGCAAGCAGGGGATCTATGGCTACACCTTC
many,.,TRBV29-1,TRBJ2-7,CSALENGYEQYF,TGCAGCGCCCTAGAAAATGGGTACGAGCAGTACTTC
many,.,TRBV12-3/TRBV12-4,TRBJ1-1,CASSSQGVTEAFF,TGTGCCAGCAGTTCACAAGGGGTCACTGAAGCTTTCTTT
many,TRBD2,TRBV7-2,TRBJ2-5,CASSFLAGGSETQYF,TGTGCCAGCAGCTTTCTCGCGGGGGGGTCAGAGACCCAGTACTTC
many,.,TRBV12-3/TRBV12-4,TRBJ2-3,CASNTRGTTDTQYF,TGTGCCAGCAACACCCGGGGGACCACAGATACGCAGTATTTT
.,.,TRBV5-1,TRBJ2-7,CASSPVDSSYEQYF,TGCGCCAGCAGCCCGGTGGACAGTTCCTACGAGCAGTACTTC
many,TRBD1,TRBV7-2,TRBJ2-3,CASSLQGALTQYF,TGTGCCAGCAGCTTACAGGGGGCGCTTACGCAGTATTTT
many,.,TRBV5-1,TRBJ1-3,CASSLDGFRNTIYF,TGCGCCAGCAGCTTGGACGGGTTCAGAAACACCATATATTTT
.,TRBD1,TRBV20-1,TRBJ1-2,CSAIVTGDANCGYTF,TGCAGTGCTATCGTCACAGGGGACGCTAACTGTGGCTACACCTTT
many,.,TRBV2,TRBJ2-5,CASRGLVTETQYF,TGTGCCAGCAGGGGACTGGTAACAGAGACCCAGTACTTC
many,.,TRBV5-1,TRBJ2-1,CASSQDITSYNEQFF,TGCGCCAGCAGCCAAGACATTACCTCCTACAATGAGCAGTTCTTC
many,.,TRBV6-2/TRBV6-3,TRBJ1-5,CASSRPGPSNQPQHF,TGTGCCAGCAGTCGCCCGGGGCCTAGCAATCAGCCCCAGCATTTT
many,TRBD2,TRBV20-1,TRBJ2-1,CSARPVAGGEQFF,TGCAGTGCTAGACCCGTAGCGGGAGGTGAGCAGTTCTTC
many,TRBD1,TRBV2,TRBJ2-5,CASRVGQGRTQYF,TGTGCCAGCAGGGTGGGACAGGGAAGGACCCAGTACTTC
many,TRBD2,TRBV5-1,TRBJ2-1,CASSLASSGPKQFF,TGCGCCAGCAGCTTGGCGTCTAGCGGGCCCAAACAGTTCTTC
many,TRBD1,TRBV27,TRBJ1-1,CASRPQGHRGVAFF,TGTGCCAGCAGACCCCAGGGGCACAGGGGCGTAGCTTTCTTT
many,TRBD2,TRBV7-8,TRBJ2-1,CASSLARGGRSYNEQFF,TGTGCCAGCAGCTTAGCGCGTGGCGGGAGGTCCTACAATGAGCAGTTCTTC
many,TRBD1,TRBV12-3/TRBV12-4,TRBJ1-2,CASSLGTGDGYTF,TGTGCCAGCAGTTTAGGGACAGGGGATGGCTACACCTTC
many,TRBD2,TRBV7-2,TRBJ2-1,CASSPQTSGVWEQFF,TGTGCCAGCAGCCCCCAGACTAGCGGGGTCTGGGAGCAGTTCTTC
many,.,TRBV5-1,TRBJ1-3,CASSHNQGRGGGNTIYF,TGCGCCAGCAGCCATAATCAGGGGCGCGGCGGTGGAAACACCATATATTTT
many,.,TRBV6-5,TRBJ2-2,CASSYSTGWGVAGELFF,TGTGCCAGCAGTTACTCGACGGGCTGGGGTGTGGCCGGGGAGCTGTTTTTT